This TCR beta chain was identified during a study of neoadjuvant anti-PD-1 for oral cavity cancer. Study information: Non-progressing patients received a fourth nivolumab dose near day 43, then surgery on days 50-56. Regarding the study as a whole: Higher pretreatment blood Treg/Th17 ratios correlated with higher pretreatment blood and lower post-treatment tumor TCRbeta clonality. Expansion of preexisting intratumoral clones was suggested to aid response.

The germline CDR1 and CDR2 sequences are MDHEN and SYDVKM. J gave up 3 bases and V 7 bases, and 4 bases lay outside the gene matches. There are 14 residues in the CDR3. TCRdb's copy holds only in-frame clones and misses some; the assay was immunoSEQ multiplex PCR. The data contain approximately 12,000 clones, less than 70% of them singletons. This clone was detected a few times. Its specificity is not known. The source material was tumor tissue, sampled before nivolumab (anti-PD-1) treatment. The TCR originated in a person between 40 and 85 years old with oral cavity squamous cell carcinoma. V is TRBV28 and J is TRBJ1-3; 9 nucleotides match TRBD1. The CDR3 nucleotides are TGTGCCAGCAAGACAGGGGGTCTTGGAAACACCATATATTTT. Its protein is CASKTGGLGNTIYF.